This TCR beta chain was recovered during a study of control samples from healthy donors and cancer patients. Assay: immunoSEQ multiplex PCR; the TCRdb copy retains only in-frame clones and omits some. The sample shows 350,000 to 450,000 clones, about 93% of them seen only once. The CDR3 is 13 amino acids. Per germline, CDR1 LNHDA and CDR2 SQIVND (reference sequence). As concerns this clone: The junction differs from germline at one of its ends, possibly a read error.

The sequenced material came from PBMCs. The source is a man aged 35-49 years with head and neck cancer. J is TRBJ1-3 and V is TRBV19; no reliable D call. CDR3 region: CVSTRDHGNTIYF. The CDR3 coding sequence is TGTGTCAGTACAAGGGATCACGGAAACACCATATATTTT.